Below, one T cell receptor beta chain is given with its context. This receptor's antigen is unknown. No much larger clonotype is one base removed from it; base qualities were not supplied. The CDR3 sequence holds 14 residues, the cysteine and phenylalanine included. Only the CDR3 region is kept as DNA, spanning 42 bases read in frame from base 1. CDR1 and CDR2 (MNHNS, SASEGT) derive from the germline V gene. The cohort comprised some 700 healthy bone marrow donors. All cohort members were sampled while nominally healthy, although unrecorded immune exposures were likely present. The donor was CMV seropositive and belonged to the group of 250 to 300 seropositive cohort members. A peripheral blood sample was collected from each donor, and TCR beta sequencing was performed on peripheral blood mononuclear cells. The Qiagen DNeasy Blood Extraction Kit was used to extract genomic DNA from the blood cell samples.

This entry comes from a study of cytomegalovirus exposure and HLA in healthy donors (dated by TCRdb to about 2017). Context from the whole study: In an earlier analysis of approximately 500 of the donors, around 290 Gb of sequence data and 120 million or so unique TCR beta sequences from roughly 190 million T cells were reported. The number of donors typed differed by locus, with about 629-640 for A, B, C, DRB1 and DQB1, about 500 for DQA1, approximately 570 for DPA1, and about 450 for DPB1. A separate validation cohort of approximately 120 different subjects was used in addition to the approximately 670-subject first cohort. Donor age, sex, ethnicity and CMV serostatus were compiled together with the repertoire data. Of the approximately 400 genotyped donors, approximately 81% were placed in the genetic ancestry cluster associated with self-reported Caucasian donors. The study profiled the T cell repertoires of fewer than 850 subjects by immunosequencing and related them to cytomegalovirus serostatus. All discovery cohort repertoires had been generated on a single sequencing platform. Approximately 310 gigabases of sequencing data and roughly 80 million unique TCR sequences made up an early release that covered 640 HLA-typed donors. The later analysis used no new phenotypic data to find candidate immune exposures, relying instead on TCR beta sequences and their occurrence across donors. The aim of the study was to test whether cataloging public T cell receptors could identify signatures of past pathogen exposure. An earlier analysis of approximately 630 of the donors applied high-throughput TCR beta sequencing to assess whether each TCR beta V gene segment acted as functional or pseudogenic. Among some 410 genotyped donors of the cohort, an average of roughly 230,000 unique TCR beta nucleotide sequences was sequenced per donor, of which 15% to 20% were non-productive. HLA typing covered class I and class II loci at four-digit resolution. In a later analysis, previously published TCR beta repertoires from about 640 donors were re-analyzed and high-resolution HLA genotyping was added so that TCR occurrence patterns could be studied. The study combined high-throughput TCR immunosequencing, statistical association of individual TCRs with disease status, and machine learning to predict cytomegalovirus infection status. A later genetic analysis took genome-wide SNP genotypes for about 60% of the roughly 670 donors and used that subset as a discovery cohort. Because of strong linkage in the cohort, 4 to 6 DR-DQ haplotypes were treated as single units for association and clustering.

The study at large found these results: Because the 87-base-pair reads could not distinguish some IMGT-functional V segments, including TRBV6-2 and TRBV6-3, those segments were excluded. When HLA alleles, especially DR and DQ, strongly co-occurred, TCR associations were difficult to assign to individual alleles. A few of the identified cytomegalovirus-associated TCR beta chains were confirmed in vitro to be specific for cytomegalovirus antigens. In a later analysis, HLA-associated TCR beta chains showed more clonal expansion and lower generation probabilities than non-associated chains that were equally common. The presence/absence analyses assumed that sequencing depth was roughly uniform across donors, and that assumption may not be true. The earlier analysis of about 600 of the donors excluded roughly 16 rarely observed V segments, including chromosome 9 orphons, because counts were too low. A further reported finding was that TCR beta sequences accurately predicted the HLA-A and HLA-B alleles for most subjects in the first cohort. In the study, about 150 TCR beta chains were listed as associated with cytomegalovirus. Most TCR sequences were observed very rarely across donors, whereas some public TCRs were present in many individuals. At a false discovery rate of 0.05, a later analysis linked fewer than 20,000 TCR beta sequences to specific HLA alleles. A later analysis reported that several top co-occurrence clusters appeared linked to parvovirus B19, influenza, CMV and Epstein-Barr virus. In both the original and validation cohorts, the classifier was reported to diagnose cytomegalovirus status with high specificity and sensitivity. Compared with the roughly 720-donor mean, donors in an Asian-associated ancestry cluster had fewer N-insertions in productive TCRs, according to a later genetic analysis. A group of highly shared sequence variants was considered likely to be a technical artifact of the sequencing pipeline. Broadly in line with IMGT annotations, most TCR beta V segments showed up in productive rearrangements about 87% or about 30% of the time in an earlier analysis of several hundred of the donors. Linkage disequilibrium might explain the correlated functional status among segregating V segments, but an unknown experimental factor could not be excluded. V-gene and J-gene trimming of TCR beta chains was associated with a missense DCLRE1C variant in a later genetic analysis, and the association was replicated in an independent cohort. In a later analysis, TCR association rates were found to vary across HLA loci, with the most associated TCRs seen for DRB1 alleles and the fewest for HLA-C alleles. Because HLA typing was unavailable for some donors at each locus, only the typed subset was used in association tests. Only TCR beta chains were sequenced in this cohort, and the absence of alpha or paired-chain data limited detectable features. It was suggested by the authors that the approach could potentially be generalized to other disease states and immunological phenotypes. According to a later analysis, most CMV-associated TCR beta chains appeared to be HLA-restricted, and the HLA associations seemed to be driven largely by CMV exposure. For the cohort, immune exposure information was limited to CMV serostatus.

To prepare the library, the immunoSEQ multiplex PCR assay was applied. For the multiplex PCR, a mixture combining 60 forward primers for TCR Vbeta segments and 13 reverse primers for TCR Jbeta segments was used. A multiplex PCR assay on genomic DNA amplified the CDR3 region of rearranged TCR beta genes. The amplified TCR beta libraries were sequenced on the Illumina HiSeq System as 87-base-pair reads. The paper's data handling went like this. In a later analysis, some 80 million unique TCR beta chains were counted across the 666 repertoires, and roughly 11 million of these chains were shared by at least two donors. A nearest-neighbor algorithm error-corrected the raw reads and collapsed the reads into unique sequences, merging closely related sequences to remove PCR and sequencing errors. Alignment of CDR3 sequences to IMGT reference sequences was used to assign V, D and J gene segments. Each retained sequence needed at least a six-nucleotide match to both a V gene segment and a J gene segment. Rearrangements were classified as productive when the CDR3 lacked stop codons and remained in frame with V and J, and all other rearrangements were classified as non-productive. CDR3 was defined by IMGT convention, running from the second conserved V-encoded cysteine to the conserved J-encoded phenylalanine. The earlier analysis of around 640 of the donors excluded sequences that lacked an unambiguous match to a single V gene segment. In an earlier analysis of a few hundred of the donors, a V segment was called functional when productive rearrangements were above 56.7%, and segregating when the standard deviation between donors exceeded 5%. A statistical classification framework was built to diagnose cytomegalovirus status from the catalog of TCR beta chain sequences. In a later analysis, TCR nucleotide sequences were compared against IMGT/GENE-DB human TR gene sequences so that V and J genes could be assigned. The TCRdist pipeline was used in a later analysis to assign CDR3 sequences and most-parsimonious VDJ recombination scenarios. A later analysis defined each TCR beta chain by its CDR3 amino acid sequence plus V-gene family, and excluded reads lacking a unique V-gene family. A later analysis removed several hundred highly shared, low-generation-probability nucleotide sequences to deal with suspected cross-contamination and a sequencing artifact. In a later analysis, a clonal expansion index was calculated for each public chain from normalized within-repertoire ranks of inferred template counts. In a later analysis, generation probabilities were computed using a VDJ recombination model fitted to out-of-frame rearrangements, and the results were checked against IGoR. Hypergeometric tests were used in a later analysis to score TCR-TCR, TCR-HLA and TCR-CMV co-occurrence, with a repertoire-size bias correction applied to the TCR pairs. False discovery rates were estimated in a later analysis by permuting HLA or CMV assignments 20 times. A later analysis grouped co-occurring TCRs with DBSCAN, adding TCRdist sequence similarity when clustering within HLA-allele-positive subsets. Repertoires with fewer than 30,000 or more than 120,000 public chains, plus five repertoires with anomalous nucleotide sharing, were excluded from co-occurrence clustering. What TCRdb holds here is the immuneACCESS table cut down to in-frame rearrangements. Part of the clones is not present; checked against another copy, under half of the missing clones reflect an unresolved V gene, and the others are unexplained. The DNA was the basis for D and trimming; V, J and clone size are from that table. Across this sample there are about 78,000 clones, with about three quarters seen only once. The top ten hold approximately 10% of the sample.

This sequence was found in a woman between 35 and 50 years old in good health and CMV-seropositive. Sequences were obtained from PBMCs. The chain couples TRBV6-1 to TRBJ2-5, with TRBD2 tentatively as D gene (5 bases match). The closer fit of TRBJ2-7 to the DNA end suggests the J call may be wrong. This receptor has the CDR3 CASSEAPQEGEQYF. DNA sequence: TGTGCCAGCAGTGAAGCGCCTCAAGAGGGCGAGCAGTACTTC.